A selection of T cell receptor beta chains follows, all from one sample in a study of blood T cell repertoires in COVID-19. The data were produced by immunoSEQ multiplex PCR, yet TCRdb's version contains in-frame clones alone and is incomplete. In the table there are some 350,000 clones, 80% to 90% of which are singletons. The sequenced sample consisted of PBMCs or T cells enriched from blood (not recorded which). The receptor set was obtained from a man aged 18 to 30 who had recovered from COVID-19. Each CDR3 is given with its conserved first and last residue. A D gene is named only where the DNA matches it firmly. Size values are once, few and many counts, or a class for expanded clones, and some rows have none.

size	D	V	J	CDR3	DNA
.	TRBD2	TRBV9	TRBJ2-7	CASSVRSGSYEQYF	TGTGCCAGCAGCGTAAGGAGCGGGAGTTACGAGCAGTACTTC
.	.	TRBV28	TRBJ2-4	CASRSGGKNIQYF	TGTGCCAGCAGGTCAGGGGGGAAAAACATTCAGTACTTC
.	.	TRBV21-1	TRBJ2-2	CASNVNHDRKFANTGELFF	TGTGCCAGCAATGTCAATCACGACAGAAAGTTCGCGAACACCGGGGAGCTGTTTTTT
.	.	TRBV6-5	TRBJ1-5	CASSYALNQPQHF	TGTGCCAGCAGTTACGCTCTAAATCAGCCCCAGCATTTT
.	TRBD1	TRBV5-6	TRBJ1-4	CASSSGWQGARNNEKLFF	TGTGCCAGCAGCTCCGGATGGCAGGGGGCGCGGAATAATGAAAAACTGTTTTTT
.	.	TRBV2	TRBJ1-3	CASSGIGSGNTIYF	TGTGCCAGCAGCGGGATCGGGTCTGGAAACACCATATATTTT
.	TRBD2	TRBV7-2	TRBJ2-1	CASSGWTSGSYNEQFF	TGTGCCAGCAGCGGTTGGACTAGCGGGTCCTACAATGAGCAGTTCTTC
.	TRBD1	TRBV18	TRBJ1-1	CASSPPGQGLGTEAFF	TGTGCCAGCTCCCCGCCGGGACAGGGCCTTGGTACTGAAGCTTTCTTT
.	TRBD1	TRBV5-1	TRBJ2-5	CASSSGTVQETQYF	TGCGCCAGCAGCTCCGGGACAGTCCAAGAGACCCAGTACTTC
.	.	TRBV21-1	TRBJ2-7	CASSNPHRPPLYEQYF	TGTGCCAGCAGCAACCCACACAGGCCGCCCCTATACGAGCAGTACTTC
.	.	TRBV5-5	TRBJ2-7	CASSLTGTTAYEQYF	TGTGCCAGCAGCCTAACCGGGACAACGGCCTACGAGCAGTACTTC
.	.	TRBV12-3/TRBV12-4	TRBJ1-2	CASRAGNFYGYTF	TGTGCCAGCCGCGCAGGGAACTTCTATGGCTACACCTTC
.	.	TRBV5-6	TRBJ2-7	CASSLGLAPYEQYF	TGTGCCAGCAGCTTGGGACTGGCCCCCTACGAGCAGTACTTC
.	.	TRBV18	TRBJ2-7	CASSPPSSYEQYF	TGTGCCAGCTCACCCCCGAGCTCCTACGAGCAGTACTTC
.	TRBD1	TRBV10-3	TRBJ1-2	CAISGTGGGYGYTF	TGTGCCATCAGTGGGACAGGGGGGGGCTATGGCTACACCTTC
.	TRBD2	TRBV5-1	TRBJ2-2	CASSSGTSGTWNTGELFF	TGCGCCAGCAGCTCCGGGACTAGCGGGACCTGGAACACCGGGGAGCTGTTTTTT
.	.	TRBV19	TRBJ2-7	CASSRSAYEQYF	TGTGCCAGTAGTAGGTCGGCCTACGAGCAGTACTTC
once	.	TRBV15	TRBJ1-5	CATSPTGGSNQPQHF	TGTGCCACCAGCCCAACGGGGGGGAGCAATCAGCCCCAGCATTTT
.	TRBD2	TRBV27	TRBJ2-3	CASSLLAGGLADTQYF	TGTGCCAGCAGTTTGCTAGCGGGGGGGCTTGCAGATACGCAGTATTTT
.	TRBD2	TRBV9	TRBJ2-1	CASSERGDAYNEQFF	TGTGCCAGCAGCGAGCGGGGGGACGCCTACAATGAGCAGTTCTTC